These 28 T cell receptor beta chains came from one sample sequenced in a study of brain metastases from non-small cell lung cancer. Clones were read by immunoSEQ multiplex PCR, and TCRdb kept only the in-frame ones, dropping some. The sample yields a few hundred clones, 86% seen once. Sequencing was carried out using tumor-adjacent normal tissue. These receptors all stem from a donor at least 40 years old with non-small cell lung cancer.

This clone was counted once. The chain joins TRBV6-4 to TRBJ2-1; 8 bases align to TRBD2. Germline CDR1 is MRHNA and CDR2 is SNTAGT. With V trimmed by 2 bases and J by 4 bases, 4 bases remained unmatched. The CDR3 is made up of 15 amino acids. CDR3 sequence: CASSDGAGGYNEQFF. CDR3 bases: TGTGCCAGCAGTGACGGGGCGGGGGGATACAATGAGCAGTTCTTC.

This CDR3 is CAGGLAGTDTQYF. CDR3 bases: TGTGCCGGCGGACTAGCGGGCACAGATACGCAGTATTTT. The chain has TRBV2 and TRBJ2-3, with TRBD2 matching over 10 bases. The length of the CDR3 is 13 residues. V gave up 11 bases and J gave up 1 base; unmatched junction bases: 3. The germline gives CDR1 SNHLY, CDR2 FYNNEI.

The chain recombines TRBV2 with TRBJ1-1; tentatively, D is TRBD1 (5 bases). Trimming took 5 bases from V and 1 from J, leaving 8 bases between them. The CDR3 loop spans 13 amino acids. In germline, CDR1 is SNHLY, CDR2 FYNNEI. CDR3: CASSQGWNTEAFF. In DNA, the CDR3 is TGTGCCAGCAGTCAGGGATGGAACACTGAAGCTTTCTTT.

The chain is built from TRBV6-5 and TRBJ2-3, with D hard to call. The V and J ends lost 8 bases and 0 bases respectively, with 12 bases between them. This CDR3 region has 14 residues. Per the germline V gene, CDR1 is MNHEY and CDR2 is SVGAGI. The CDR3 region is CASRGTSSTDTQYF. In DNA, the CDR3 is TGTGCCAGCCGCGGAACCTCTAGCACAGATACGCAGTATTTT.

In nucleotides, the CDR3 is TGTGCCAGCAAATTCCTCGGGGGCGTTGGCGGGGAGCTGTTTTTT. This gives the protein CASKFLGGVGGELFF. The chain employs TRBV27 and TRBJ2-2; tentatively, D is TRBD1 or TRBD2 (6 bases each). Trimming pared 7 bases from V and 7 bases from J, leaving 19 bases between. Germline V gives CDR1 MNHEY, CDR2 SMNVEV (reference sequence). This CDR3 is 15 amino acids long.

V gene TRBV10-3 combines with J gene TRBJ1-2; no clear D gene. Trimming took 2 bases from V and 8 from J, leaving 18 bases between them. CDR3 size: 15 residues. Looked up from germline, CDR1 is ENHRY and CDR2 is SYGVKD. This CDR3 reads CAISERFKSWVGYTF. As DNA, the CDR3 is TGTGCCATCAGTGAGAGGTTCAAATCTTGGGTCGGCTACACCTTC.

The chain employs TRBV2 and TRBJ1-1; TRBD1 aligns across 10 bases. CDR1 and CDR2 from the germline V gene are SNHLY and FYNNEI. The CDR3 runs to 14 residues. Germline trimming cut 9 bases from V and 1 base from J; bases unmatched to any gene: 5. The CDR3 bases are TGTGCCAGAAGACAGGGGGCAGCGAACACTGAAGCTTTCTTT. As protein: CARRQGAANTEAFF.

The chain joins TRBV29-1 to TRBJ2-5; D not resolved. Trimming pared 5 bases from V and 5 bases from J, leaving 6 bases between. The germline V gene has CDR1 SQVTM and CDR2 ANQGSEA. This CDR3 comprises 10 residues. The CDR3 loop is CSVLDETQYF. The CDR3 coding sequence is TGCAGCGTTCTGGATGAGACCCAGTACTTC.

V is TRBV5-6 and J is TRBJ1-2; the D gene is possibly TRBD1 (5 bases). The CDR3 sequence is 14 residues long. Trimming pared 0 bases from V and 4 bases from J, leaving 10 bases between. Germline CDR1 is SGHDT and CDR2 is YYEEEE. The CDR3 loop is CASSLVWGGYGYTF. CDR3 nucleotide sequence: TGTGCCAGCAGCTTGGTCTGGGGGGGCTATGGCTACACCTTC.

The chain combines TRBV4-2 with TRBJ2-6, with TRBD1 matching 7 bases. The CDR3 extends over 18 amino acids. J lost 1 base, V lost 4 bases, and 10 bases had no gene match. CDR1 is LGHNA and CDR2 is YNFKEQ in the germline V gene. The DNA for the CDR3 is TGTGCCAGCAGCCCTCAGACAGGGTCGAGTTCTGGGGCCAACGTCCTGACTTTC. Its translation: CASSPQTGSSSGANVLTF.

The rearrangement uses TRBV7-8 and TRBJ2-2; D ambiguous. TRBJ1-3 matches the DNA end more closely, so the J call is doubtful. This CDR3 is 15 amino acids long. The germline CDR1 and CDR2 sequences are SGHVS and FQNEAQ. DNA of the CDR3: TGTGCCAGCAGCTTAGCGGTCCAGGCTGGAAACACCATATATTTT. It yields the protein CASSLAVQAGNTIYF.

This chain joins TRBV27 and TRBJ1-5; no definite D call. Germline CDR1 and CDR2: MNHEY and SMNVEV (reference sequence). Trimming cost V 5 bases and J 4 bases, with 9 bases left between them. This CDR3 has 13 residues. In nucleotides, the CDR3 is TGTGCCAGCAGTAAGACACTTAATCAGCCCCAGCATTTT. Translation gives CASSKTLNQPQHF.

Concerning this clone: At one end the junction does not follow the germline gene, possibly because of a read error. The chain couples TRBV6-5 to TRBJ2-5; a weak D match, TRBD2 (7 bases). This CDR3 is 13 amino acids long. The germline V gene encodes CDR1 MNHEY and CDR2 SVGAGI. The CDR3 loop reads CAAGGGLRETQYF. CDR3 DNA sequence: TGTGCCGCAGGCGGGGGCCTTCGGGAGACCCAATACTTC.

The rearrangement joins TRBV12-3 or TRBV12-4 to TRBJ2-1; 7 bases agree with TRBD2. V lost 6 bases and J lost 15; bases outside the gene matches: 11. CDR3 length: 12 residues. DNA for the CDR3: TGTGCCAGCAGACCAGCGACAGCGGGGCCGTTCTTC. Translating it yields CASRPATAGPFF.

The V call is TRBV29-1, the J call TRBJ2-5, with a weak D call TRBD1 (6 bases). V was pared by 3 bases and J by 5 bases, with 13 bases between. Germline V gene lookup returns CDR1 SQVTM and CDR2 ANQGSEA. The CDR3 runs 13 residues. CDR3 sequence reads: CSVEVITGETQYF. Written as DNA, the CDR3 is TGCAGCGTTGAGGTGATTACAGGGGAGACCCAGTACTTC.

J is TRBJ1-6 and V is TRBV28; 11 bases match TRBD1. V lost 2 bases and J lost 10; bases outside the gene matches: 4. Germline values: CDR1 MDHEN, CDR2 SYDVKM. The CDR3 length is 15 residues. CDR3 in amino acids: CASSLPGQGVSPLHF. As DNA, the CDR3 is TGTGCCAGCAGTTTACCGGGACAGGGGGTCTCACCCCTCCACTTT.

This clone was found once. The chain joins TRBV10-3 to TRBJ1-1, with TRBD1 identical over 8 bases. V lost 5 bases, J lost 7 bases, and 12 bases stayed unmatched. The CDR3 sequence is 15 residues long. Germline CDR1 ENHRY, CDR2 SYGVKD. CDR3 DNA: TGTGCCATCAGTAGAGAGTTGACAGGGGAGAGTGAAGCTTTCTTT. It translates to CAISRELTGESEAFF.

V and J are TRBV14 and TRBJ2-1; 8 nucleotides align to TRBD2. CDR1 SGHDN and CDR2 FVKESK come from the germline V gene. The ends lost 3 bases at V and 8 bases at J; junction bases unmatched: 6. The CDR3 extends over 14 amino acids. The CDR3: CASSHTGGRDEQFF. The CDR3 nucleotides are TGTGCCAGCAGCCACACGGGGGGGCGAGATGAGCAGTTCTTC. Filled out from reference TRBV14 and TRBJ2-1, the complete variable domain reads EAGVTQFPSHSVIEKGQTVTLRCDPISGHDNLYWYRRVMGKEIKFLLHFVKESKQDESGMPNNRFLAERTGGTYSTLKVQPAELEDSGVYFCASSHTGGRDEQFFGPGTRLTVL.

V and J are TRBV7-8 and TRBJ2-5, with TRBD1 matching 10 bases. Germline assignment: CDR1 SGHVS and CDR2 FQNEAQ. The V segment lost 8 bases and the J segment 5 bases; nucleotides outside the gene matches: 5. This CDR3 is 13 amino acids long. The CDR3 loop reads CASAGTGDETQYF. The CDR3, as DNA: TGTGCCAGCGCTGGGACAGGGGATGAGACCCAGTACTTC.

Only one count was recorded for this clone. The chain links TRBV19 to TRBJ1-5; the match to TRBD1 covers 8 bases. The J call may not be correct, given that the DNA end is closer to TRBJ2-3. Germline CDR1 LNHDA, CDR2 SQIVND (reference sequence). The CDR3 is 13 residues long. This CDR3 reads CASSGQGNQPQYF. The CDR3 nucleotides are TGTGCCAGTAGCGGACAGGGTAATCAGCCCCAGTATTTT.

The chain carries TRBV27 and TRBJ2-6, with unresolved D. Trimming cost V 1 base and J 1 base, with 8 bases left between them. The germline V gene has CDR1 MNHEY and CDR2 SMNVEV (reference sequence). The CDR3 has 16 residues. The CDR3 protein is CASSLWSGSGANVLTF. DNA of the CDR3: TGTGCCAGCAGTTTATGGTCGGGTTCTGGGGCCAACGTCCTGACTTTC.

V gene TRBV7-2 combines with J gene TRBJ2-1; a weak D match, TRBD2 (7 bases). The V gene's germline CDR1 is SGHTA and CDR2 FQGNSA. The CDR3 consists of 15 residues. V gave up 6 bases and J gave up 5 bases, with 17 bases separating them. The CDR3, as DNA: TGTGCCAGCAGTCCTTTCGGGGGGCAAGACAATGAGCAGTTCTTC. Translated: CASSPFGGQDNEQFF.

CDR3 nucleotides: TGTGCCAGCAGCGGCGATCTAGCGGGGAGTGTGGCCAAAAACATTCAGTACTTC. Translation gives CASSGDLAGSVAKNIQYF. V gene TRBV7-2 combines with J gene TRBJ2-4, with TRBD2 matching over 9 bases. Trimming cost V 5 bases and J 1 base; bases outside gene matches: 12. The CDR3 covers 18 residues. Germline V gene lookup returns CDR1 SGHTA and CDR2 FQGNSA.

Here the CDR3 DNA reads TGTGCCTCAGGCTCCTATAATTCACCCCTCCACTTT. It codes for CASGSYNSPLHF. The chain is built from TRBV19 and TRBJ1-6; D gene ambiguous. Germline V gene data show CDR1 as LNHDA and CDR2 as SQIVND (reference sequence). V was cut by 11 bases and J by 0 bases, with 5 bases left in between. CDR3 size: 12 residues.

CDR3 nucleotide sequence: TGTGCCAGCAGTCGCCAGCCGGGACGTACCTCTGGAAACACCATATATTTT. This translates into CASSRQPGRTSGNTIYF. The chain links TRBV6-6 to TRBJ1-3; tentative D call: TRBD1 (5 bases). The CDR3 has 17 amino acids. Germline assignment: CDR1 MNHNY and CDR2 SVGAGI (reference sequence). V was cut by 5 bases and J by 0 bases, with 17 bases left in between.

The rearrangement links TRBV10-2 to TRBJ2-6; 7 bases match TRBD2. With V trimmed by 0 bases and J by 0 bases, 2 bases remained unmatched. The CDR3 extends over 17 amino acids. In germline, CDR1 is WSHSY, CDR2 SAAADI. Written as DNA, the CDR3 is TGCGCCAGCAGTGAGTCGGGGACTACCTCTGGGGCCAACGTCCTGACTTTC. It is translated as CASSESGTTSGANVLTF.

This sequence joins TRBV27 and TRBJ2-1, with D perhaps TRBD2 (5 bases). Germline V lookup: CDR1 MNHEY, CDR2 SMNVEV (reference sequence). The CDR3 covers 14 residues. Deletions cut 8 bases from V and 0 bases from J, with 11 bases between. CDR3 sequence (DNA): TGTGCCAGCGGACTCTTCAGCTCCTACAATGAGCAGTTCTTC. Its protein product is CASGLFSSYNEQFF.

The chain combines TRBV6-5 with TRBJ2-3; D might be TRBD1 or TRBD2, each matching 5 bases. This CDR3 is built from 15 residues. Germline CDR1 is MNHEY and CDR2 is SVGAGI. V was clipped by 5 bases and J by 0 bases, with 12 bases between them. Written as DNA, the CDR3 is TGTGCCAGCAGTAGGGACGGGGCTAGCACAGATACGCAGTATTTT. It codes for CASSRDGASTDTQYF.